What follows are 30 T cell receptor beta chains derived from one specimen sequenced in a study of monozygotic twins with cystic fibrosis. Assay used: immunoSEQ multiplex PCR; TCRdb lists only in-frame clones, some missing. Of about 36,000 clones in the sample, over 75% were seen once. The material sequenced was blood. These receptors all come from a girl aged 2 to 9 with cystic fibrosis.

The rearrangement links TRBV5-8 to TRBJ1-5; 7 nucleotides agree with TRBD1. J lost 3 bases, V lost 4 bases, and 10 bases had no gene match. CDR1 and CDR2 (germline): SGHTS, YDEGEE. The CDR3 length is 16 residues. In DNA, the CDR3 is TGTGCCAGCAGCCTAACCCGGACAGGACCCAATCAGCCCCAGCATTTT. Its protein product is CASSLTRTGPNQPQHF.

This chain uses TRBV2 with TRBJ1-5; TRBD1 matches 7 bases. J lost 3 bases, V lost 2 bases, and 10 bases had no gene match. Germline V gene sequence: CDR1 SNHLY, CDR2 FYNNEI. The CDR3 sequence is 17 residues long. In DNA, the CDR3 is TGTGCCAGCAGTGAACGGGGTAGGGGGCCTTTCAATCAGCCCCAGCATTTT. This codes for CASSERGRGPFNQPQHF. The variable domain in full, with the rest retrieved from reference TRBV2 and TRBJ1-5, is EPEVTQTPSHQVTQMGQEVILRCVPISNHLYFYWYRQILGQKVEFLVSFYNNEISEKSEIFDDQFSVERPDGSNFTLKIRSTKLEDSAMYFCASSERGRGPFNQPQHFGDGTRLSIL.

The rearrangement uses TRBV19 and TRBJ2-3, with TRBD2 as a possible D gene (6 bases). Per the germline V gene, CDR1 is LNHDA and CDR2 is SQIVND (reference sequence). V was cut by 4 bases and J by 0 bases, with 8 bases left in between. The CDR3 length is 14 residues. For the CDR3, the DNA is TGTGCCAGTAGTACGGGACTCAGCACAGATACGCAGTATTTT. Protein product: CASSTGLSTDTQYF.

This rearrangement joins TRBV29-1 to TRBJ1-6; D perhaps matches TRBD1 (6 bases). Trimming removed 7 bases from V and 7 bases from J, with 14 bases in between. CDR3 size: 13 residues. CDR1 is SQVTM and CDR2 is ANQGSEA in the germline V gene. Here the CDR3 DNA reads TGCAGCGCCACTAAGGGGGGGAATTCACCCCTCCACTTT. Its protein product is CSATKGGNSPLHF.

The CDR3 bases are TGTGCCAGCAGTGAAGTCCCGGGACTAGCGGCCAGCTCCTACAATGAGCAGTTCTTC. It yields the protein CASSEVPGLAASSYNEQFF. The chain employs TRBV6-1 and TRBJ2-1, with 11 nucleotides matching TRBD2. Trimming at V came to 1 base and at J to 0 bases, leaving 8 bases not matched to a gene. The CDR3 consists of 19 residues. Germline loops: CDR1 MNHNS, CDR2 SASEGT.

This rearrangement joins TRBV2 to TRBJ1-2; 8 nucleotides match TRBD1. The CDR3 extends over 14 amino acids. V gave up 6 bases and J gave up 8 bases; unmatched junction bases: 11. Germline V gene sequence: CDR1 SNHLY, CDR2 FYNNEI. Here the CDR3 DNA reads TGTGCCAGCAGGGACCGGGACAGGTGGAGCGGCTACACCTTC. This codes for CASRDRDRWSGYTF.

This chain links TRBV4-1 with TRBJ2-2; 8 bases are shared with TRBD1. The trim removed 2 bases at V and 6 bases at J, leaving 8 bases unmatched. Per the germline V gene, CDR1 is MGHRA and CDR2 is YSYEKL. CDR3 length equals 16 residues. CDR3 in DNA: TGCGCCAGCAGCCAACCGCCCGGACAGGGTTCCGGGGAGCTGTTTTTT. Translation: CASSQPPGQGSGELFF.

V usage is TRBV19 and J usage is TRBJ1-2; no reliable D call. Germline CDR1 LNHDA, CDR2 SQIVND (reference sequence). V lost 7 bases and J 4 bases, leaving 31 bases between the germline ends. The CDR3 runs to 19 residues. The CDR3 DNA sequence: TGTGCCAGTACCACATCTCGGGCACTCAGCTTCGGATATCTCTATGGCTACACCTTC. Protein sequence: CASTTSRALSFGYLYGYTF.

J is TRBJ2-7 and V is TRBV6-5, with 8 bases aligning to TRBD1. Germline lookup yields CDR1 MNHEY and CDR2 SVGAGI. Trimming at V came to 5 bases and at J to 2 bases, leaving 2 bases not matched to a gene. The CDR3 runs 13 residues. The CDR3 coding sequence is TGTGCCAGCAGTAGGACAGGGACCTACGAGCAGTACTTC. Amino acid sequence: CASSRTGTYEQYF.

The chain employs TRBV5-4 and TRBJ2-7; D may be TRBD1 or TRBD2 (5 bases each). Trimming removed 2 bases at V and 2 bases at J, with 11 bases between. From germline, CDR1 is SGHNT and CDR2 YYREEE (reference sequence). This CDR3 is built from 14 residues. CDR3 protein: CASSLFRGPYEQYF. CDR3 coding DNA: TGTGCCAGCAGCTTATTTCGGGGACCCTACGAGCAGTACTTC.

CDR3 coding DNA: TGTGCCAGCAGTTCCGGACTAGCGGGGGGAGATACGCAGTATTTT. Its translation: CASSSGLAGGDTQYF. The rearrangement links TRBV6-5 to TRBJ2-3; the match to TRBD2 covers 14 bases. J was trimmed by 5 bases and V by 4 bases; bases with no gene match: 2. Looked up from germline, CDR1 is MNHEY and CDR2 is SVGAGI. The CDR3 totals 15 residues.

Note on this clone: The junction shows a germline mismatch at one end, possibly a read error. This chain connects TRBV30 to TRBJ1-2; 9 bases align to TRBD1. The CDR3 covers 11 residues. CDR1 GTSNPN and CDR2 SVGIG come from the germline V gene (reference sequence). The CDR3 is CAWTGEGGYTF. DNA for the CDR3: TGTGCATGGACAGGGGAGGGTGGCTACACCTTC.

This chain links TRBV7-9 with TRBJ1-4; tentative D call: TRBD1 (6 bases). Germline CDR1 SEHNR, CDR2 FQNEAQ (reference sequence). Trimming pared 4 bases from V and 6 bases from J, leaving 15 bases between. This CDR3 spans 15 amino acids. The CDR3 region has the DNA TGTGCCAGCAGCTCCGACCGGGGGGGCGATGAAAAACTGTTTTTT. It yields the protein CASSSDRGGDEKLFF.

The chain carries TRBV7-2 and TRBJ1-2; no clear D. The CDR3 length is 13 residues. Germline V CDR1 and CDR2: SGHTA, FQGNSA. V dropped 5 bases and J dropped 8 bases, with 15 bases sitting between them. The CDR3 DNA sequence: TGTGCCAGCAGCAGGGAGCCAACGGGGGGCTACACCTTC. Translated: CASSREPTGGYTF. Full variable domain (missing parts from reference TRBV7-2 and TRBJ1-2): GAGVSQSPSNKVTEKGKDVELRCDPISGHTALYWYRQSLGQGLEFLIYFQGNSAPDKSGLPSDRFSAERTGGSVSTLTIQRTQQEDSAVYLCASSREPTGGYTFGSGTRLTVV.

The rearrangement links TRBV5-4 to TRBJ1-1; 7 bases are shared with TRBD1. The junction had 9 bases not matched to a gene; V was cut back by 2 bases and J by 5 bases. The germline V gene encodes CDR1 SGHNT and CDR2 YYREEE (reference sequence). This CDR3 comprises 15 residues. The CDR3 DNA reads TGTGCCAGCAGCTTAAAGACAGGGCCGTTAACTGAAGCTTTCTTT. Its protein product is CASSLKTGPLTEAFF.

This rearrangement joins TRBV10-3 to TRBJ2-7; D may be TRBD1 (6 bases). CDR3 size: 15 residues. Germline loops: CDR1 ENHRY, CDR2 SYGVKD. V dropped 3 bases and J dropped 0 bases, with 12 bases sitting between them. CDR3 loop: CAISDGQWSSYEQYF. The CDR3 coding sequence is TGTGCCATCAGTGACGGACAGTGGAGCTCCTACGAGCAGTACTTC.

CDR3 sequence reads: CASSQRRGNDYEQYF. CDR3 nucleotide sequence: TGCGCCAGCAGTCAACGGCGGGGGAACGACTACGAGCAGTACTTC. This rearrangement joins TRBV23-1 to TRBJ2-7, with 7 bases matching TRBD2. TRBV23-1 is treated as an ORF (open reading frame) with a function not yet certain. CDR3 size: 15 residues. The V gene end was trimmed by 2 bases and the J gene end by 3 bases; junction bases not matched to a gene: 7.

The rearrangement joins TRBV7-2 to TRBJ2-7, with D perhaps matching TRBD2 (5 bases). The CDR3 is made up of 15 amino acids. The V and J ends lost 1 base and 5 bases respectively, with 15 bases between them. Germline CDR1 is SGHTA and CDR2 is FQGNSA. This chain's CDR3 is CASSLESTSAHEQYF. CDR3 sequence (DNA): TGTGCCAGCAGCTTAGAGTCAACTAGTGCCCACGAGCAGTACTTC.

CDR3 DNA sequence: TGTGCCAGCAGTTTATGGAGGGATTATCAGCCCCAGCATTTT. It encodes CASSLWRDYQPQHF. This chain uses TRBV27 with TRBJ1-5; D is unresolved. CDR1 is MNHEY, CDR2 SMNVEV, per germline (reference sequence). V shed 1 base and J shed 5 bases, with 9 bases lying between them. CDR3 length equals 14 residues.

This chain uses TRBV5-8 with TRBJ1-2; no clear D. V shed 4 bases and J shed 7 bases, with 8 bases lying between them. Germline CDR1 reads SGHTS; CDR2 reads YDEGEE. The CDR3 extends over 11 amino acids. The CDR3 reads CASSLGPGYTF. CDR3 nucleotide sequence: TGTGCCAGCAGCCTAGGACCTGGCTACACCTTC.

The rearrangement joins TRBV30 to TRBJ1-1; D perhaps matches TRBD1 (5 bases). Germline V gene lookup returns CDR1 GTSNPN and CDR2 SVGIG (reference sequence). CDR3 length: 16 amino acids. V was shortened by 2 bases and J by 6 bases, with 22 bases between the two germline ends. CDR3 sequence: CAWSPRGGLSRAEAFF. Here the CDR3 DNA reads TGTGCCTGGAGTCCTAGGGGCGGGCTTTCTCGCGCTGAAGCTTTCTTT.

The chain recombines TRBV30 with TRBJ2-3, with 10 bases lining up with TRBD2. Per the germline V gene, CDR1 is GTSNPN and CDR2 is SVGIG (reference sequence). V dropped 2 bases and J dropped 4; count of bases not matched to a gene: 6. This CDR3 contains 15 residues. CDR3 region: CAWSSAGGRSDTQYF. The CDR3 DNA reads as TGTGCCTGGAGTTCAGCGGGGGGGCGGTCAGATACGCAGTATTTT.

This clone was seen a few times. This chain links TRBV5-1 with TRBJ1-3; 7 bases agree with TRBD1. From germline, CDR1 is SGHRS and CDR2 YFSETQ. The CDR3 is 15 residues long. Germline trimming cut 3 bases from V and 0 bases from J; bases unmatched to any gene: 3. CDR3: CASSSGTASGNTIYF. CDR3 nucleotides: TGCGCCAGCAGCTCAGGGACAGCCTCTGGAAACACCATATATTTT.

A single count supports this clone. This sequence joins TRBV5-4 and TRBJ2-7; TRBD1 matches at 10 bases. CDR1 and CDR2 from the germline V gene are SGHNT and YYREEE (reference sequence). Trimming at V came to 4 bases and at J to 3 bases, leaving 4 bases not matched to a gene. The CDR3 has 14 amino acids. CDR3 amino acids: CASSPRTGGYEQYF. As DNA, the CDR3 is TGTGCCAGCAGCCCACGGACAGGGGGCTACGAGCAGTACTTC. Using reference TRBV5-4 and TRBJ2-7 for the parts outside the CDR3, the full variable domain is ETGVTQSPTHLIKTRGQQVTLRCSSQSGHNTVSWYQQALGQGPQFIFQYYREEENGRGNFPPRFSGLQFPNYSSELNVNALELDDSALYLCASSPRTGGYEQYFGPGTRLTVT.

CDR3 protein: CASSYSRGPTYGYTF. Written as DNA, the CDR3 is TGTGCCAGCAGTTACTCGAGAGGGCCCACCTATGGCTACACCTTC. The chain combines TRBV6-5 with TRBJ1-2, with unresolved D. V lost 0 bases and J lost 4, with 12 bases in between. Germline CDR1 MNHEY, CDR2 SVGAGI. CDR3 length: 15 amino acids.

This sequence joins TRBV7-9 and TRBJ2-5; TRBD1 matches at 12 bases. The CDR3 has 16 amino acids. In germline, CDR1 is SEHNR, CDR2 FQNEAQ (reference sequence). J lost 5 bases, V lost 5 bases, and 9 bases had no gene match. The CDR3 sequence is CASSLRDRGPQETQYF. The DNA for the CDR3 is TGTGCCAGCAGCCTCCGGGACAGGGGGCCGCAGGAGACCCAGTACTTC.

The gene calls are TRBV30 and TRBJ1-4; 10 positions match TRBD1. The V segment lost 4 bases and the J segment 7 bases; nucleotides outside the gene matches: 9. The germline V gene has CDR1 GTSNPN and CDR2 SVGIG (reference sequence). This CDR3 contains 15 residues. The CDR3 loop reads CAWTPVGDRGEKLFF. Written as DNA, the CDR3 is TGTGCCTGGACCCCCGTGGGGGACAGGGGTGAAAAACTGTTTTTT.

Written as DNA, the CDR3 is TGTGCCAGCAGCTTAACCCCGCGGTGGACTGAAGCTTTCTTT. Encoded protein: CASSLTPRWTEAFF. This chain links TRBV7-2 with TRBJ1-1; no firm D call. The CDR3 contains 14 residues. CDR1 SGHTA and CDR2 FQGNSA come from the germline V gene. Trimming pared 2 bases from V and 5 bases from J, leaving 12 bases between.

The chain couples TRBV6-5 to TRBJ2-7; no clear D. The CDR3 length is 15 residues. Per germline, CDR1 MNHEY and CDR2 SVGAGI. Trimming took 5 bases from V and 0 from J, leaving 14 bases between them. The CDR3, as DNA: TGTGCCAGCAGTAAGGGCCTCCCGAGCTCCTACGAGCAGTACTTC. Its protein is CASSKGLPSSYEQYF.

The chain's CDR3 is CASSVDPGGLVEETQYF. Written as DNA, the CDR3 is TGTGCCAGCAGCGTAGATCCGGGGGGCCTGGTTGAAGAGACCCAGTACTTC. The chain carries TRBV9 and TRBJ2-5; tentatively, D is TRBD2 (7 bases). Germline-derived CDR1 and CDR2 are SGDLS and YYNGEE. The V gene lost 0 bases and the J gene lost 3 bases, with 18 bases spanning the gap. This CDR3 has 17 amino acids. Drawing the rest from reference TRBV9 and TRBJ2-5, the complete variable domain is DSGVTQTPKHLITATGQRVTLRCSPRSGDLSVYWYQQSLDQGLQFLIQYYNGEERAKGNILERFSAQQFPDLHSELNLSSLELGDSALYFCASSVDPGGLVEETQYFGPGTRLLVL.